A selection of T cell receptor beta chains follows, all from one sample in a study of OX40 agonist ivuxolimab in advanced cancers. TCRdb's table, derived via immunoSEQ multiplex PCR, lists solely in-frame clones and lacks some. In the table there are around 60,000 clones, approximately 79% of which are singletons. The starting material was CD4+ or CD8+ T cells sorted from blood, obtained in a trial of the OX40 agonist ivuxolimab. These receptors were collected from an adult with an advanced solid tumor such as melanoma, head and neck, liver or kidney cancer. CDR3s include the opening cysteine and the closing phenylalanine or tryptophan. A D gene is named only where the DNA matches it firmly. Only some rows state a clone size, as once, few, many or a class for expanded clones.

cdr3_aa: CASSQETSGRFTDTQYF
cdr3_nt: TGCGCCAGCAGCCAAGAGACTAGCGGGAGGTTCACAGATACGCAGTATTTT
d_call: TRBD2
cdr3_length: 17
v_call: TRBV4-1
clone_size: NA
j_call: TRBJ2-3

cdr3_aa: CASKTSGTIGELFF
cdr3_nt: TGTGCCAGCAAGACTAGCGGGACAATCGGGGAGCTGTTTTTT
d_call: TRBD2
cdr3_length: 14
v_call: TRBV16
clone_size: once
j_call: TRBJ2-2

cdr3_aa: CASSYMAFDGYTF
cdr3_nt: TGTGCCAGCAGTTACATGGCTTTTGATGGCTACACCTTC
d_call: NA
cdr3_length: 13
v_call: TRBV6-5
clone_size: NA
j_call: TRBJ1-2

cdr3_aa: CASSLNLYNEQFF
cdr3_nt: TGTGCCAGCAGCTTAAATTTATACAATGAGCAGTTCTTC
d_call: NA
cdr3_length: 13
v_call: TRBV7-3
clone_size: NA
j_call: TRBJ2-1

cdr3_aa: CSVANRGDYGYTF
cdr3_nt: TGCAGCGTTGCAAACAGGGGGGACTATGGCTACACCTTC
d_call: TRBD1
cdr3_length: 13
v_call: TRBV29-1
clone_size: once
j_call: TRBJ1-2

cdr3_aa: CASSQDPKSELFF
cdr3_nt: TGTGCCAGCAGCCAGGACCCCAAGTCAGAGCTGTTTTTT
d_call: NA
cdr3_length: 13
v_call: TRBV11-3
clone_size: NA
j_call: TRBJ2-2

cdr3_aa: CASARERSYNEQFF
cdr3_nt: TGTGCCAGTGCCCGTGAGCGCTCCTACAATGAGCAGTTCTTC
d_call: NA
cdr3_length: 14
v_call: TRBV9
clone_size: NA
j_call: TRBJ2-1

cdr3_aa: CASSPRTAGDEQFF
cdr3_nt: TGTGCCAGCAGCCCGCGGACAGCGGGCGATGAGCAGTTCTTC
d_call: NA
cdr3_length: 14
v_call: TRBV9
clone_size: NA
j_call: TRBJ2-1

cdr3_aa: CAWSTGGDEKLFF
cdr3_nt: TGTGCCTGGAGCACAGGGGGCGATGAAAAACTGTTTTTT
d_call: TRBD1
cdr3_length: 13
v_call: TRBV30
clone_size: many
j_call: TRBJ1-4

cdr3_aa: CASSLVAGEGEQYF
cdr3_nt: TGTGCCAGCAGCTTAGTAGCGGGAGAGGGCGAGCAGTACTTC
d_call: TRBD2
cdr3_length: 14
v_call: TRBV7-2
clone_size: NA
j_call: TRBJ2-7

cdr3_aa: CASSLGGLAYEQYF
cdr3_nt: TGTGCCAGCAGCTTGGGAGGGCTCGCCTACGAGCAGTACTTC
d_call: NA
cdr3_length: 14
v_call: TRBV5-4
clone_size: NA
j_call: TRBJ2-7

cdr3_aa: CASSQEFPPNEQFF
cdr3_nt: TGCGCCAGCAGCCAAGAATTCCCCCCCAATGAGCAGTTCTTC
d_call: NA
cdr3_length: 14
v_call: TRBV4-1
clone_size: NA
j_call: TRBJ2-1

cdr3_aa: CASTIRGNYGYTF
cdr3_nt: TGTGCCAGCACCATCAGGGGGAACTATGGCTACACCTTC
d_call: TRBD1
cdr3_length: 13
v_call: TRBV7-2
clone_size: NA
j_call: TRBJ1-2

cdr3_aa: CASSKPNRGLDF
cdr3_nt: TGTGCCAGCAGCAAACCGAACAGGGGGCTAGACTTC
d_call: TRBD1
cdr3_length: 12
v_call: TRBV27
clone_size: NA
j_call: TRBJ2-7

cdr3_aa: CASSLAGGPGTDTQYF
cdr3_nt: TGTGCCAGCAGCTTAGCGGGAGGGCCGGGCACAGATACGCAGTATTTT
d_call: TRBD2
cdr3_length: 16
v_call: TRBV7-6
clone_size: NA
j_call: TRBJ2-3

cdr3_aa: CSVVGLAGSSTDTQYF
cdr3_nt: TGCAGCGTTGTTGGACTAGCGGGATCTAGCACAGATACGCAGTATTTT
d_call: TRBD2
cdr3_length: 16
v_call: TRBV29-1
clone_size: NA
j_call: TRBJ2-3

cdr3_aa: CASSKCLERYEQYF
cdr3_nt: TGTGCCAGCAGCAAATGCCTAGAAAGATACGAGCAGTACTTC
d_call: NA
cdr3_length: 14
v_call: TRBV21-1
clone_size: once
j_call: TRBJ2-7

cdr3_aa: CASSQDLRGTLSGNTIYF
cdr3_nt: TGTGCCAGCAGCCAAGATCTTAGGGGGACCCTCTCTGGAAACACCATATATTTT
d_call: NA
cdr3_length: 18
v_call: TRBV14
clone_size: few
j_call: TRBJ1-3

cdr3_aa: CASSLGQLYGYTF
cdr3_nt: TGTGCCAGCAGCTTAGGACAGCTCTATGGCTACACCTTC
d_call: NA
cdr3_length: 13
v_call: TRBV7-8
clone_size: NA
j_call: TRBJ1-2

cdr3_aa: CASSFFPGQETQYF
cdr3_nt: TGTGCCAGCAGTTTCTTTCCGGGCCAAGAGACCCAGTACTTC
d_call: NA
cdr3_length: 14
v_call: TRBV27
clone_size: NA
j_call: TRBJ2-5

cdr3_aa: CASSVWRQPNTGELFF
cdr3_nt: TGCGCCAGTAGTGTGTGGCGGCAGCCGAACACCGGGGAGCTGTTTTTT
d_call: NA
cdr3_length: 16
v_call: TRBV23-1
clone_size: NA
j_call: TRBJ2-2

cdr3_aa: CASSATGGGLQETQYF
cdr3_nt: TGTGCCAGCAGTGCAACAGGTGGAGGTCTTCAAGAGACCCAGTACTTC
d_call: NA
cdr3_length: 16
v_call: TRBV27
clone_size: NA
j_call: TRBJ2-5

cdr3_aa: CASSLIALMNQPQHF
cdr3_nt: TGTGCCAGCAGCTTGATAGCACTGATGAATCAGCCCCAGCATTTT
d_call: NA
cdr3_length: 15
v_call: TRBV6-1
clone_size: NA
j_call: TRBJ1-5

cdr3_aa: CASSEGSLGRAYEQYF
cdr3_nt: TGTGCCAGCAGTGAAGGTTCGTTGGGCAGGGCCTACGAGCAGTACTTC
d_call: NA
cdr3_length: 16
v_call: TRBV6-1
clone_size: NA
j_call: TRBJ2-7

cdr3_aa: CASSAAERGEAFF
cdr3_nt: TGTGCCAGCAGCGCCGCGGAAAGAGGTGAAGCTTTCTTT
d_call: NA
cdr3_length: 13
v_call: TRBV9
clone_size: NA
j_call: TRBJ1-1

cdr3_aa: CASSLDDRMNTEAFF
cdr3_nt: TGTGCCAGCAGCTTAGATGACAGGATGAACACTGAAGCTTTCTTT
d_call: NA
cdr3_length: 15
v_call: TRBV7-2
clone_size: NA
j_call: TRBJ1-1